A single sample gave rise to the 2 T cell receptor beta chains below, sequenced in a study of monozygotic twins with inflammatory bowel disease. TCRdb re-called the 5' RACE reads and shows each CDR3 protein once, DNA omitted. This listing includes 200,000 to 250,000 distinct CDR3 sequences. Material: blood. These receptors all come from a human donor with ulcerative colitis or Crohn's disease, or a healthy co-twin of an affected twin (not recorded which).

This rearrangement joins TRBV3-1 to TRBJ1-1. The CDR3 totals 13 residues. Germline V gives CDR1 LGHDT, CDR2 YNNKEL (reference sequence). The CDR3 loop is CASSQGEIAEAFF.

The chain couples TRBV9 to TRBJ1-6. Germline CDR1 reads SGDLS; CDR2 reads YYNGEE. This CDR3 has 13 amino acids. The CDR3 region is CASSVVGDSPLHF. Variable domain in full (rest from reference TRBV9 and TRBJ1-6): DSGVTQTPKHLITATGQRVTLRCSPRSGDLSVYWYQQSLDQGLQFLIQYYNGEERAKGNILERFSAQQFPDLHSELNLSSLELGDSALYFCASSVVGDSPLHFGNGTRLTVT.